A selection of T cell receptor beta chains follows, all from one sample in a study of blood T cell repertoires in COVID-19. Using immunoSEQ multiplex PCR, the repertoire was profiled, and TCRdb retains in-frame clones only, with some absent. In the table there are under 200,000 clones, approximately 83% of which are singletons. The sequenced sample was peripheral blood. The receptors derive from a man aged 60 to 69 with acute or convalescent COVID-19. Each CDR3 is given with its conserved first and last residue. The order of the fields is D gene, J gene, clone size, V gene, CDR3 DNA, CDR3 protein. The D gene is left open where the match is weak. Some rows mark clone size as missing; the rest say once, few, many or name a class of expanded clone.

D gene: .
J gene: TRBJ2-3
clone size: once
V gene: TRBV4-1
CDR3 DNA: TGCGCCAGCAGCCAACACCCGACAGGCGTAGGAGATACGCAGTATTTT
CDR3 protein: CASSQHPTGVGDTQYF

D gene: .
J gene: TRBJ1-5
clone size: .
V gene: TRBV28
CDR3 DNA: TGTGCCAGCACGTCTAGCAATCAGCCCCAGCATTTT
CDR3 protein: CASTSSNQPQHF

D gene: TRBD2
J gene: TRBJ2-5
clone size: .
V gene: TRBV4-1
CDR3 DNA: TGCGCCAGCAGCCTGGGACTAGCGGCAGAGACCCAGTACTTC
CDR3 protein: CASSLGLAAETQYF

D gene: TRBD1
J gene: TRBJ1-1
clone size: .
V gene: TRBV5-1
CDR3 DNA: TGCGCCAGCAGCTTGCTTGTGGAGACAGGGACTGAAGCTTTCTTT
CDR3 protein: CASSLLVETGTEAFF

D gene: TRBD1
J gene: TRBJ1-2
clone size: .
V gene: TRBV27
CDR3 DNA: TGTGCCAGCAGTTTGAGGGGACAGCCCTCCTATGGCTACACCTTC
CDR3 protein: CASSLRGQPSYGYTF

D gene: TRBD2
J gene: TRBJ2-3
clone size: .
V gene: TRBV5-1
CDR3 DNA: TGCGCCAGCAGCTTGGCCGCTAGCGGGAGAGATACGCAGTATTTT
CDR3 protein: CASSLAASGRDTQYF

D gene: TRBD1
J gene: TRBJ2-7
clone size: once
V gene: TRBV2
CDR3 DNA: TGTGCCAGCAGTGACCCCTCACGGGGACAGGGCTCCTACGAGCAGTACTTC
CDR3 protein: CASSDPSRGQGSYEQYF

D gene: TRBD1
J gene: TRBJ1-5
clone size: .
V gene: TRBV4-2
CDR3 DNA: TGTGCCAGCAGCCGAGGGACAGGGGATCAGCCCCAGCATTTT
CDR3 protein: CASSRGTGDQPQHF

D gene: .
J gene: TRBJ2-5
clone size: .
V gene: TRBV27
CDR3 DNA: TGTGCCAGCAGTTTAGGGCTCTGGGAGACCCAGTACTTC
CDR3 protein: CASSLGLWETQYF

D gene: .
J gene: TRBJ2-3
clone size: .
V gene: TRBV6-4
CDR3 DNA: TGTGCCAGCCAGGGGCAGGCAGCGAGGACAGATACGCAGTATTTT
CDR3 protein: CASQGQAARTDTQYF